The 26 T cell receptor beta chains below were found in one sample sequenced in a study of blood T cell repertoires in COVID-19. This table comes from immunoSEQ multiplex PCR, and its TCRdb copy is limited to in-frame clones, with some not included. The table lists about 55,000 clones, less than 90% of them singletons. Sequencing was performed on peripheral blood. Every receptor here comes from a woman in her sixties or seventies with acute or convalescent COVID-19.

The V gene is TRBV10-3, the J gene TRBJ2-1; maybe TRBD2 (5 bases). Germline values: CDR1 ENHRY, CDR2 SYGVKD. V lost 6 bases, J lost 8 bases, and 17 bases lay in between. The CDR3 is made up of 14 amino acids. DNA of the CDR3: TGTGCCATCAGCGACCGGGGTTTGAGCGATGAGCAGTTCTTC. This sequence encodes CAISDRGLSDEQFF.

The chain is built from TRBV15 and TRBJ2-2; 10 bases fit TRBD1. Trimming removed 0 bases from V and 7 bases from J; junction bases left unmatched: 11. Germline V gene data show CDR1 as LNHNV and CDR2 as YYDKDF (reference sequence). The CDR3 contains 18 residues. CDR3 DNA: TGTGCCACCAGCAGAGATCTTAGGGACAGGGGCTCGGGCGGGGAGCTGTTTTTT. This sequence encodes CATSRDLRDRGSGGELFF. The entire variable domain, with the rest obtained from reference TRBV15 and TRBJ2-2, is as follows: DAMVIQNPRYQVTQFGKPVTLSCSQTLNHNVMYWYQQKSSQAPKLLFHYYDKDFNNEADTPDNFQSRRPNTSFCFLDIRSPGLGDTAMYLCATSRDLRDRGSGGELFFGEGSRLTVL.

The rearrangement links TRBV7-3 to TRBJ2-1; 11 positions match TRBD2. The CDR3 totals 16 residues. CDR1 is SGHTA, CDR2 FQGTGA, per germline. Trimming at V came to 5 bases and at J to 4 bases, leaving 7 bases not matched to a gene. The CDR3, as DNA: TGTGCCAGCAGCCTGCTAGCGGGAGGATCGTACAATGAGCAGTTCTTC. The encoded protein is CASSLLAGGSYNEQFF.

CDR3 in amino acids: CASSRGGEQGTEAFF. The CDR3 nucleotides are TGTGCCAGCAGCCGAGGAGGGGAGCAGGGAACTGAAGCTTTCTTT. The chain joins TRBV28 to TRBJ1-1, with D perhaps matching TRBD1 (5 bases). Trimming cost V 6 bases and J 5 bases, with 19 bases left between them. CDR1 and CDR2 (germline): MDHEN, SYDVKM. This CDR3 has 15 amino acids.

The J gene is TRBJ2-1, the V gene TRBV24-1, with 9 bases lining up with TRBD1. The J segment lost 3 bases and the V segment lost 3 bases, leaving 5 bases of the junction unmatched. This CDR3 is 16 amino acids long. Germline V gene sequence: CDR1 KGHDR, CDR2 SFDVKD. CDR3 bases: TGTGCCACCAGTGATCAAACAGGGGGCAACTACAATGAGCAGTTCTTC. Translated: CATSDQTGGNYNEQFF.

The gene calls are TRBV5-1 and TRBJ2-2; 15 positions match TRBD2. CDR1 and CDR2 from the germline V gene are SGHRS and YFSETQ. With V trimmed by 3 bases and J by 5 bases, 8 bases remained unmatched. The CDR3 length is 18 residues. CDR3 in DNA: TGCGCCAGCAGCTCGGGACTAGCGGGAGGCCGGGGGACCGGGGAGCTGTTTTTT. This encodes CASSSGLAGGRGTGELFF.

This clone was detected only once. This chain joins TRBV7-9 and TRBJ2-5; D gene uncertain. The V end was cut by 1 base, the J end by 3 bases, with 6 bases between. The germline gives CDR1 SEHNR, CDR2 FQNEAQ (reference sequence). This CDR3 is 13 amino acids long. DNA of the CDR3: TGTGCCAGCAGCTTAGGCGGAGAAGAGACCCAGTACTTC. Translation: CASSLGGEETQYF.

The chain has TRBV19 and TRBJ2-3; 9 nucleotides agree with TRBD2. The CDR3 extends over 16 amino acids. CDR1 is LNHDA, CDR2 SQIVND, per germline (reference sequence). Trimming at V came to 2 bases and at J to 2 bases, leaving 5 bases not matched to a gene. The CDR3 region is CASSIRRGGLTDTQYF. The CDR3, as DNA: TGTGCCAGTAGTATAAGGCGGGGGGGCCTCACAGATACGCAGTATTTT.

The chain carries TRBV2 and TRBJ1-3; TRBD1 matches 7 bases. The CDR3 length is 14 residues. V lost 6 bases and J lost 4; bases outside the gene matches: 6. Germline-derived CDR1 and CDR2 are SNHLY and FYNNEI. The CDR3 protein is CASSEQGLGNTIYF. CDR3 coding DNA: TGTGCCAGCAGCGAACAGGGGTTGGGAAACACCATATATTTT.

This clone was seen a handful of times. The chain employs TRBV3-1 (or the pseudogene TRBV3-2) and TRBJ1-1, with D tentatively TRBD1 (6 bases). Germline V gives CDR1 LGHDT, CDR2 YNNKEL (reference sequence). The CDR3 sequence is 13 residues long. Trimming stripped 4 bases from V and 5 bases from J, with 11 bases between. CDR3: CASSLRTETEAFF. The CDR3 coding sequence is TGTGCCAGCAGCCTCCGGACAGAAACTGAAGCTTTCTTT.

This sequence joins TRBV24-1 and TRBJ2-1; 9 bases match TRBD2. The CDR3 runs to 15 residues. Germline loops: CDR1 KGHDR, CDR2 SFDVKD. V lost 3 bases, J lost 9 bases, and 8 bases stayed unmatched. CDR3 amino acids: CATSDPPSGTVEQFF. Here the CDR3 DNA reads TGTGCCACCAGTGATCCGCCTAGCGGGACCGTTGAGCAGTTCTTC.

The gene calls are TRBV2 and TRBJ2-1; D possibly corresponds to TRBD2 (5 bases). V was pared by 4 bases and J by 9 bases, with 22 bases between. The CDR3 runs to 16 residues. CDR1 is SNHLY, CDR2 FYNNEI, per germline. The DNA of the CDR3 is TGTGCCAGCAGTGTAGCGAGGGCCTCTGGGCCCGGTGAGCAGTTCTTC. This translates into CASSVARASGPGEQFF.

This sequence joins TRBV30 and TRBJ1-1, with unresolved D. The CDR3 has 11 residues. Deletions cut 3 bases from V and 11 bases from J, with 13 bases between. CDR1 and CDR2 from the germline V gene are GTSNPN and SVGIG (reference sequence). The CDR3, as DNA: TGTGCCTGGAGAACGGGAACTCTGGCTTTCTTT. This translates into CAWRTGTLAFF.

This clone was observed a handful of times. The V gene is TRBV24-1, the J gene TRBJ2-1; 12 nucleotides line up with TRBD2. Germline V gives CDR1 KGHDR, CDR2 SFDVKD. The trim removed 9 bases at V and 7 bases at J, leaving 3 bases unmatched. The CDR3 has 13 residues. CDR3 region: CATGGLAGNEQFF. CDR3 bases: TGTGCCACCGGGGGACTAGCGGGTAATGAGCAGTTCTTC.

CDR3 nucleotides: TGTGCCAGCAGCTTATCTTCCGGGAATAGAAACTATGGCTACACCTTC. Its protein is CASSLSSGNRNYGYTF. The rearrangement links TRBV7-9 to TRBJ1-2; D unclear. Germline loops: CDR1 SEHNR, CDR2 FQNEAQ (reference sequence). CDR3 length: 16 amino acids. V was cut by 2 bases and J by 2 bases, with 15 bases left in between.

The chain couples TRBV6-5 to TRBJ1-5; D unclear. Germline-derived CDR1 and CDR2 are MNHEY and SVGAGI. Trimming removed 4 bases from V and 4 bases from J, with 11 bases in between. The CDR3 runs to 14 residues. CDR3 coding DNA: TGTGCCAGCAGTTCATTTAGGGAGAATCAGCCCCAGCATTTT. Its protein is CASSSFRENQPQHF.

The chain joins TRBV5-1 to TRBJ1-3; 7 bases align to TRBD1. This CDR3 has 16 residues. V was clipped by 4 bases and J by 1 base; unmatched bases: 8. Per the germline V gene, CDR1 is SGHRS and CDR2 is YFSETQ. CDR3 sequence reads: CASSQGQASSGNTIYF. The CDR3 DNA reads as TGCGCCAGCAGCCAAGGACAGGCGTCATCTGGAAACACCATATATTTT.

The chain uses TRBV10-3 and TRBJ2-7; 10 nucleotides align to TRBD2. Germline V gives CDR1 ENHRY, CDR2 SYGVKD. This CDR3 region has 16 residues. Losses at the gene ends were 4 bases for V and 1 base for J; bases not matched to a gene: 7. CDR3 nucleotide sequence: TGTGCCATCAGTGCCCCCCCTAGCGGGGGTTCCTACGAGCAGTACTTC. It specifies CAISAPPSGGSYEQYF.

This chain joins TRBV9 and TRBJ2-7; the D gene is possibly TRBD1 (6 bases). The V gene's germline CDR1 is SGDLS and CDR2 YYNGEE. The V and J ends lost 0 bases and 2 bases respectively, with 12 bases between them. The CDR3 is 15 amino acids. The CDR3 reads CASSVGQGRPYEQYF. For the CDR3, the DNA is TGTGCCAGCAGCGTAGGGCAGGGGCGTCCCTACGAGCAGTACTTC.

The CDR3 coding sequence is TGTGCCAGCAGCTTAGTGATATCCGGGACTAGCGACTACGAGCAGTACTTC. Residues: CASSLVISGTSDYEQYF. The V call is TRBV11-2, the J call TRBJ2-7; 10 positions match TRBD2. Germline loops: CDR1 SGHAT, CDR2 FQNNGV. V dropped 1 base and J dropped 3; count of bases not matched to a gene: 9. There are 17 residues in the CDR3.

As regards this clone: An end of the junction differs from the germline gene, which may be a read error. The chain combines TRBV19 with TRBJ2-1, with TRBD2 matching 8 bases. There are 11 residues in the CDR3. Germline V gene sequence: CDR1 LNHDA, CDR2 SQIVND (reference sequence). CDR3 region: CASSDGRGQFF. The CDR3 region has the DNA TGTGCGAGTAGTGACGGGAGGGGGCAGTTCTTC.

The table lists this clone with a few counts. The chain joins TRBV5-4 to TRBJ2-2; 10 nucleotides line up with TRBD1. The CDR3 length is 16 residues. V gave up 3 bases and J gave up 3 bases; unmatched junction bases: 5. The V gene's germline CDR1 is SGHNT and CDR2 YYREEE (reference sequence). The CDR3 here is CASSYRTGGDTGELFF. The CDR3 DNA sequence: TGTGCCAGCAGCTATAGGACAGGGGGGGACACCGGGGAGCTGTTTTTT.

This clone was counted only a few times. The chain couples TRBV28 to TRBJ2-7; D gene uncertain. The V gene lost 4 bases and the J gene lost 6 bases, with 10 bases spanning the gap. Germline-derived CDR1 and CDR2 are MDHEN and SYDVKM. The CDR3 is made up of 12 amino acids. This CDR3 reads CASSWSIAEQYF. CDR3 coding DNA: TGTGCCAGCAGTTGGTCTATCGCCGAGCAGTACTTC.

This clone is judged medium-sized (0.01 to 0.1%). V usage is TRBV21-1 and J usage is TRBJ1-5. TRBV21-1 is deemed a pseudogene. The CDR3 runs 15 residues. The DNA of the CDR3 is TGTGCCAGCAGCAAGGGTCGGGGAAACAATCAGCCCCAGCATTTT. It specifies CASSKGRGNNQPQHF.

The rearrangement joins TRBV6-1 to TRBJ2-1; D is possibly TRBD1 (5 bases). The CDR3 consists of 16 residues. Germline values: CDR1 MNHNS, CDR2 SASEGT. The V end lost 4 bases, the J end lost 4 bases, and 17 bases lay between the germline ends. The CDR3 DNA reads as TGTGCCAGCAGTGCTCGACAGAAATCTAGATACAATGAGCAGTTCTTC. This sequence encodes CASSARQKSRYNEQFF.

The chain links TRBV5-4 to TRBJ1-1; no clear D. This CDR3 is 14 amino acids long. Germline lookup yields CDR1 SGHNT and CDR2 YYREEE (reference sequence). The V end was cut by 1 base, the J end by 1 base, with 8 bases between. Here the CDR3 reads CASSLTSANTEAFF. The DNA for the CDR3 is TGTGCCAGCAGCTTGACATCTGCGAACACTGAAGCTTTCTTT.